This T cell receptor (beta chain) was recorded in a study of T cell responses to AZD1222 COVID-19 vaccine. Samples with a second dose at about 4 or about 12 weeks were pooled together. This CDR3 region has 16 residues. Generated by immunoSEQ multiplex PCR, the TCRdb table keeps only in-frame clones and is missing some. The table records tens of thousands of clones, roughly 92% of them present only once. This clone was observed a handful of times. Its antigen is unknown. Points from the study as a whole: The repertoires were collected only after the peak T cell response. In a largely white British group with more females than males, clonal diversity was possibly underestimated.

Sequencing used peripheral blood, obtained 28 days after the second AZD1222 dose. The rearrangement links TRBV21-1 to TRBJ2-6. TRBV21-1 is listed as a pseudogene. The receptor's source is an adult who received the AZD1222 COVID-19 vaccine. DNA for the CDR3: TGTGCCAGCAGCAAGATTTTCCCCTCTGGGGCCAACGTCCTGACTTTC. This gives the protein CASSKIFPSGANVLTF.